A single sample gave rise to the 30 T cell receptor beta chains below, sequenced in a study of T cell responses to AZD1222 COVID-19 vaccine. The method was immunoSEQ multiplex PCR; TCRdb's version includes in-frame clones alone and lacks a portion of them. The sample comprises 130,000 to 150,000 clones, 80% to 90% of which are singletons, and 5.5% rests with the top ten. The sample consisted of peripheral blood, taken on day 0 of AZD1222 vaccination. The source of these receptors is an adult in good health.

The genes are TRBV19 and TRBJ2-5; TRBD2 matches 9 bases. Germline CDR1 LNHDA, CDR2 SQIVND (reference sequence). With V trimmed by 5 bases and J by 0 bases, 7 bases remained unmatched. The CDR3 has 16 residues. The CDR3 sequence is CASSPGASGDQETQYF. The CDR3 region has the DNA TGTGCCAGTAGTCCCGGGGCTAGCGGGGACCAAGAGACCCAGTACTTC.

The chain is built from TRBV5-6 and TRBJ1-1; no firm D call. V dropped 2 bases and J dropped 0 bases, with 8 bases sitting between them. The CDR3 length is 14 residues. From germline, CDR1 is SGHDT and CDR2 YYEEEE. CDR3 in DNA: TGTGCCAGCAGCTTCGTAGGGATGAACACTGAAGCTTTCTTT. This sequence encodes CASSFVGMNTEAFF.

The CDR3 DNA is TGTGCCAGCAGTGAAGCGCTTCGACAGGGGGGGCCCTCGGACTATGGCTACACCTTC. It specifies CASSEALRQGGPSDYGYTF. This chain connects TRBV2 to TRBJ1-2; 9 bases match TRBD1. V lost 0 bases, J lost 3 bases, and 14 bases stayed unmatched. The CDR3 runs 19 residues. CDR1 and CDR2 (germline): SNHLY, FYNNEI.

The chain combines TRBV9 with TRBJ2-5; D possibly corresponds to TRBD1 (5 bases). The CDR3 consists of 14 residues. Trimming stripped 4 bases from V and 5 bases from J, with 15 bases between. CDR1 and CDR2 (germline): SGDLS, YYNGEE. The CDR3 sequence: CASSPRAGSETQYF. The DNA of the CDR3 is TGTGCCAGCAGCCCCCGGGCAGGGTCGGAGACCCAGTACTTC.

The chain uses TRBV7-9 and TRBJ2-7, with 8 nucleotides matching TRBD1. V lost 4 bases to trimming and J lost 3 bases; unmatched junction nucleotides: 8. Germline V gene lookup returns CDR1 SEHNR and CDR2 FQNEAQ (reference sequence). The length of the CDR3 is 15 residues. CDR3: CASSSGQDFIYEQYF. CDR3 coding DNA: TGTGCCAGCAGCTCGGGACAGGACTTTATCTACGAGCAGTACTTC.

The rearrangement joins TRBV6-2 or TRBV6-3 to TRBJ2-3; D gene ambiguous. The ends were cut back, 2 bases at V and 4 bases at J, with 4 bases in the middle. The CDR3 runs to 12 residues. The germline V gene has CDR1 MNHEY and CDR2 SVGEGT. As DNA, the CDR3 is TGTGCCAGCAGTTACGGGTCAGATACGCAGTATTTT. Translation gives CASSYGSDTQYF.

V is TRBV4-1 and J is TRBJ2-7; TRBD2 is a possible D gene (6 bases). From germline, CDR1 is MGHRA and CDR2 YSYEKL. CDR3 size: 14 residues. V was clipped by 5 bases and J by 2 bases, with 13 bases between them. CDR3 nucleotide sequence: TGCGCCAGCAGCATAAAGACGGGAGCCTACGAGCAGTACTTC. Its protein is CASSIKTGAYEQYF.

V usage is TRBV6-5 and J usage is TRBJ2-7, with TRBD1 matching over 9 bases. Germline V CDR1 and CDR2: MNHEY, SVGAGI. This CDR3 is 14 amino acids long. J lost 5 bases, V lost 5 bases, and 7 bases had no gene match. This chain's CDR3 is CASSPGQGGHEQYF. For the CDR3, the DNA is TGTGCCAGCAGTCCGGGACAGGGAGGTCACGAGCAGTACTTC.

V is TRBV6-2 or TRBV6-3 and J is TRBJ2-1; 15 bases line up with TRBD2. Trimming removed 5 bases from V and 7 bases from J; junction bases left unmatched: 9. Looked up from germline, CDR1 is MNHEY and CDR2 is SVGEGT. This CDR3 has 17 residues. DNA for the CDR3: TGTGCCAGCAGTAGACCGGGACTAGCGGGAGGTCAGAATGAGCAGTTCTTC. Encoded protein: CASSRPGLAGGQNEQFF.

The V and J genes are TRBV24-1 and TRBJ1-2; D remains ambiguous. Germline loops: CDR1 KGHDR, CDR2 SFDVKD. This CDR3 comprises 14 residues. V lost 5 bases and J lost 0, with 9 bases in between. The CDR3 sequence: CATSGQETNYGYTF. The CDR3 DNA is TGTGCCACCAGTGGTCAGGAAACTAACTATGGCTACACCTTC.

The chain has TRBV15 and TRBJ2-1; 8 bases are a match to TRBD2. Per the germline V gene, CDR1 is LNHNV and CDR2 is YYDKDF (reference sequence). The J segment lost 2 bases and the V segment lost 4 bases, leaving 4 bases of the junction unmatched. CDR3 length: 15 amino acids. The CDR3 here is CATSKTSGTYNEQFF. CDR3 sequence (DNA): TGTGCCACCAGCAAAACTAGCGGAACCTACAATGAGCAGTTCTTC.

The rearrangement uses TRBV7-8 and TRBJ2-1; D remains unclear. Trimming took 2 bases from V and 6 from J, leaving 11 bases between them. This CDR3 region has 14 residues. Germline V CDR1 and CDR2: SGHVS, FQNEAQ. CDR3 nucleotides: TGTGCCAGCAGCTTACAGACCGCGGCCAATGAGCAGTTCTTC. Protein: CASSLQTAANEQFF. Based on the CDR3 plus reference TRBV7-8 and TRBJ2-1, the full variable domain is GAGVSQSPRYKVAKRGQDVALRCDPISGHVSLFWYQQALGQGPEFLTYFQNEAQLDKSGLPSDRFFAERPEGSVSTLKIQRTQQEDSAVYLCASSLQTAANEQFFGPGTRLTVL.

J is TRBJ1-5 and V is TRBV28; unclear D gene. The CDR3 consists of 12 residues. Germline CDR1 and CDR2: MDHEN and SYDVKM. Trimming left V 8 bases short and J 6 bases short, with 11 bases between. As DNA, the CDR3 is TGTGCCAGCTTAAACCTAGCTCAGCCCCAGCATTTT. This translates into CASLNLAQPQHF.

The J gene is TRBJ1-2, the V gene TRBV19; D uncertain. V shed 3 bases and J shed 7 bases, with 9 bases lying between them. This CDR3 spans 12 amino acids. Germline CDR1 is LNHDA and CDR2 is SQIVND (reference sequence). The CDR3 loop reads CASSMSGTGYTF. Here the CDR3 DNA reads TGTGCCAGTAGTATGAGCGGCACTGGCTACACCTTC.

V is TRBV5-1 and J is TRBJ1-4, with a weak D call TRBD1 (6 bases). CDR1 and CDR2 from the germline V gene are SGHRS and YFSETQ. CDR3 length equals 15 residues. Trimming took off 5 bases at V and 1 base at J, with 12 bases between the two ends. CDR3 residues: CASRATGKTNEKLFF. As DNA, the CDR3 is TGCGCCAGCAGGGCTACAGGGAAAACTAATGAAAAACTGTTTTTT. The full variable domain, its missing parts supplied by reference TRBV5-1 and TRBJ1-4, is KAGVTQTPRYLIKTRGQQVTLSCSPISGHRSVSWYQQTPGQGLQFLFEYFSETQRNKGNFPGRFSGRQFSNSRSEMNVSTLELGDSALYLCASRATGKTNEKLFFGSGTQLSVL.

The chain carries TRBV25-1 and TRBJ1-1; tentatively, D is TRBD1 (5 bases). V lost 1 base and J 4 bases, leaving 7 bases between the germline ends. The CDR3 covers 13 residues. Germline-derived CDR1 and CDR2 are MGHDK and SYGVNS. CDR3 in DNA: TGTGCCAGCAGTGAATGGCAGGGCACTGAAGCTTTCTTT. This encodes CASSEWQGTEAFF.

The rearrangement uses TRBV19 and TRBJ1-4, with D hard to call. V lost 3 bases and J lost 7, with 9 bases in between. Germline V gives CDR1 LNHDA, CDR2 SQIVND (reference sequence). The CDR3 has 13 residues. The CDR3 DNA sequence: TGTGCCAGTAGTATTAGAACTTTTGAAAAACTGTTTTTT. It codes for CASSIRTFEKLFF.

The V and J genes are TRBV27 and TRBJ1-2, with D possibly being TRBD1 (6 bases). The CDR3 loop spans 13 amino acids. V lost 8 bases and J lost 4, with 14 bases in between. CDR1 is MNHEY and CDR2 is SMNVEV in the germline V gene (reference sequence). As DNA, the CDR3 is TGTGCCAGCGCCTCGACAGGAGGCTATGGCTACACCTTC. As protein: CASASTGGYGYTF.

The chain recombines TRBV28 with TRBJ2-1, with 8 bases fitting TRBD1. This CDR3 has 16 amino acids. Germline CDR1 MDHEN, CDR2 SYDVKM. Germline trimming cut 5 bases from V and 5 bases from J; bases unmatched to any gene: 11. The CDR3 DNA is TGTGCCAGCAGTCCCCGTGGACAGGGACCCCACAATGAGCAGTTCTTC. Translating it yields CASSPRGQGPHNEQFF. Full variable domain (outside the CDR3, taken from reference TRBV28 and TRBJ2-1): DVKVTQSSRYLVKRTGEKVFLECVQDMDHENMFWYRQDPGLGLRLIYFSYDVKMKEKGDIPEGYSVSREKKERFSLILESASTNQTSMYLCASSPRGQGPHNEQFFGPGTRLTVL.

The rearrangement uses TRBV29-1 and TRBJ2-7; the match to TRBD1 covers 8 bases. J was trimmed by 3 bases and V by 4 bases; bases with no gene match: 5. The CDR3 totals 13 residues. CDR1 SQVTM and CDR2 ANQGSEA come from the germline V gene. In nucleotides, the CDR3 is TGCAGCGTTGGGGGGACAGGAAACTACGAGCAGTACTTC. Translated, it gives CSVGGTGNYEQYF.

Worth noting for this clone: One junction end disagrees with the germline gene, perhaps due to a read error. The rearrangement uses TRBV13 and TRBJ1-3; 8 bases match TRBD1. This CDR3 is 14 amino acids long. Germline assignment: CDR1 PRHDT and CDR2 FYEKMQ (reference sequence). CDR3 protein: CASSLGQGRNTIYF. The CDR3 DNA reads as TGTGCCAGCAGCCTAGGACAGGGCAGAAACACCATATATTTT.

The gene calls are TRBV18 and TRBJ1-5; 7 bases are shared with TRBD1. The trim removed 3 bases at V and 7 bases at J, leaving 9 bases unmatched. This CDR3 comprises 15 residues. Looked up from germline, CDR1 is KGHSH and CDR2 is LQKENI. CDR3 in amino acids: CASSPTNRGGQPQHF. The CDR3 nucleotides are TGTGCCAGCTCACCTACGAACAGGGGCGGGCAGCCCCAGCATTTT.

This clone was recorded once. This chain connects TRBV5-1 to TRBJ1-4; D possibly corresponds to TRBD1 (5 bases). V lost 4 bases to trimming and J lost 2 bases, with 12 bases between them. The CDR3 covers 15 residues. CDR1 and CDR2 (germline): SGHRS, YFSETQ. CDR3 residues: CASSPEQDTNEKLFF. Written as DNA, the CDR3 is TGCGCCAGCAGCCCGGAACAGGACACTAATGAAAAACTGTTTTTT.

This chain connects TRBV5-1 to TRBJ2-5; TRBD1 or TRBD2 may be the D gene (5 bases each). Trimming cost V 3 bases and J 2 bases, with 11 bases left between them. The germline V gene encodes CDR1 SGHRS and CDR2 YFSETQ. CDR3 size: 14 residues. The CDR3 bases are TGCGCCAGCAGCTGGCAGGGAGCGCAAGAGACCCAGTACTTC. Its translation: CASSWQGAQETQYF.

V and J are TRBV6-2 or TRBV6-3 and TRBJ2-7; D possibly corresponds to TRBD2 (6 bases). V was shortened by 2 bases and J by 7 bases, with 9 bases between the two germline ends. There are 12 residues in the CDR3. Germline lookup yields CDR1 MNHEY and CDR2 SVGEGT. The DNA for the CDR3 is TGTGCCAGCAGTTACGCGGGGAGGGAGCAGTACTTC. Protein product: CASSYAGREQYF.

The CDR3 DNA sequence: TGTGCCAGCACCGAAGCCATATACAATGAGCAGTTCTTC. It yields the protein CASTEAIYNEQFF. This chain joins TRBV28 and TRBJ2-1; the D is unclear. Germline V gives CDR1 MDHEN, CDR2 SYDVKM. The V end was cut by 7 bases, the J end by 4 bases, with 11 bases between. The CDR3 length is 13 residues.

This clone occurred once. This chain joins TRBV29-1 and TRBJ1-1; weak D call: TRBD1 (6 bases). CDR3 size: 12 residues. The V end lost 3 bases, the J end lost 5 bases, and 10 bases lay between the germline ends. CDR1 and CDR2 from the germline V gene are SQVTM and ANQGSEA. The CDR3 reads CSVDSGETEAFF. As DNA, the CDR3 is TGCAGCGTTGATTCAGGGGAGACTGAAGCTTTCTTT.

V usage is TRBV27 and J usage is TRBJ2-7; D perhaps matches TRBD2 (5 bases). This CDR3 contains 15 residues. Per the germline V gene, CDR1 is MNHEY and CDR2 is SMNVEV (reference sequence). V dropped 6 bases and J dropped 3 bases, with 18 bases sitting between them. As DNA, the CDR3 is TGTGCCAGCAGCAAGTTGGCGGCAGGAGGCTACGAGCAGTACTTC. It translates to CASSKLAAGGYEQYF.

The V and J genes are TRBV7-2 and TRBJ1-2; D perhaps matches TRBD1 (5 bases). V lost 6 bases and J 8 bases, leaving 13 bases between the germline ends. Germline CDR1 reads SGHTA; CDR2 reads FQGNSA. The CDR3 runs to 12 residues. CDR3 DNA: TGTGCCAGCAGTTCCAAAAGGGGCGGCTACACCTTC. Encoded protein: CASSSKRGGYTF. Variable domain in full (rest from reference TRBV7-2 and TRBJ1-2): GAGVSQSPSNKVTEKGKDVELRCDPISGHTALYWYRQSLGQGLEFLIYFQGNSAPDKSGLPSDRFSAERTGGSVSTLTIQRTQQEDSAVYLCASSSKRGGYTFGSGTRLTVV.

This rearrangement joins TRBV28 to TRBJ1-5, with D tentatively TRBD1 (6 bases). This CDR3 comprises 17 residues. Germline V gene lookup returns CDR1 MDHEN and CDR2 SYDVKM. V dropped 8 bases and J dropped 1 base, with 21 bases sitting between them. The CDR3 nucleotides are TGTGCCAGCGCCCCGGGCAGGGGACTAGAGAGCAATCAGCCCCAGCATTTT. It translates to CASAPGRGLESNQPQHF.